A single sample is the source of the 21 T cell receptor beta chains below, sequenced in a study of control samples from healthy donors and cancer patients. Sequencing used immunoSEQ multiplex PCR; TCRdb keeps in-frame clones, though not all of them. The profile shows about 230,000 clones, roughly 87% of them singletons. Sequenced: PBMCs. Receptors originate from a woman in her sixties or seventies with lung cancer.

This clone was found once. The rearrangement joins TRBV6-5 to TRBJ1-6; a weak D match, TRBD1 (6 bases). Germline lookup yields CDR1 MNHEY and CDR2 SVGAGI. The CDR3 sequence is 13 residues long. Deletions cut 6 bases from V and 12 bases from J, with 15 bases between. The CDR3 DNA reads as TGTGCCAGCAGAGAGGACAGCCTGGGACCCCTCCACTTT. It is translated as CASREDSLGPLHF.

The chain links TRBV4-1 to TRBJ1-3; D gene ambiguous. Trimming left V 3 bases short and J 6 bases short, with 15 bases between. The CDR3 loop spans 15 amino acids. Germline V CDR1 and CDR2: MGHRA, YSYEKL. CDR3 loop: CASSHFRDRENTIYF. The DNA of the CDR3 is TGCGCCAGCAGCCATTTTCGGGATCGAGAAAACACCATATATTTT.

This chain joins TRBV19 and TRBJ2-7; possibly TRBD1 or TRBD2 for D (5 bases each). The germline V gene encodes CDR1 LNHDA and CDR2 SQIVND (reference sequence). V was shortened by 9 bases and J by 4 bases, with 19 bases between the two germline ends. The CDR3 is 14 residues long. The CDR3 coding sequence is TGTGCCAGCACTCGGGACCCCCGGGGTTACGAGCAGTACTTC. Its protein product is CASTRDPRGYEQYF. Based on the CDR3 plus reference TRBV19 and TRBJ2-7, the full variable domain is DGGITQSPKYLFRKEGQNVTLSCEQNLNHDAMYWYRQDPGQGLRLIYYSQIVNDFQKGDIAEGYSVSREKKESFPLTVTSAQKNPTAFYLCASTRDPRGYEQYFGPGTRLTVT.

V is TRBV2 and J is TRBJ2-2; D gene uncertain. From germline, CDR1 is SNHLY and CDR2 FYNNEI. Trimming left V 5 bases short and J 8 bases short, with 12 bases between. This CDR3 region has 13 residues. CDR3 DNA sequence: TGTGCCAGCAGTTACTATGAAAGGGGGGAGCTGTTTTTT. Translating gives CASSYYERGELFF.

The chain joins TRBV3-1 (or the pseudogene TRBV3-2) to TRBJ2-3, with TRBD2 as a possible D gene (6 bases). Germline V lookup: CDR1 LGHDT, CDR2 YNNKEL (reference sequence). This CDR3 contains 18 residues. The V gene lost 0 bases and the J gene lost 1 base, with 17 bases spanning the gap. The CDR3 DNA reads as TGTGCCAGCAGCCAAGATTCATTGGGAGGTTGGGGCACAGATACGCAGTATTTT. Its protein is CASSQDSLGGWGTDTQYF.

CDR3 coding DNA: TGTGCCAGCAGCTTAGAGTCGGGGACAGCCGCTGGTGGCTACACCTTC. Protein product: CASSLESGTAAGGYTF. This chain uses TRBV7-9 with TRBJ1-2; TRBD1 matches at 7 bases. V lost 1 base and J lost 7; bases outside the gene matches: 12. This CDR3 has 16 amino acids. Germline loops: CDR1 SEHNR, CDR2 FQNEAQ (reference sequence).

The chain carries TRBV14 and TRBJ2-7; D gene ambiguous. Germline CDR1 is SGHDN and CDR2 is FVKESK. The CDR3 covers 13 residues. V lost 1 base and J 6 bases, leaving 10 bases between the germline ends. The CDR3, as DNA: TGTGCCAGCAGCCAAGGTTCCGTGGGCGAGCAGTACTTC. It yields the protein CASSQGSVGEQYF.

This clone has only a few counts. V gene TRBV20-1 combines with J gene TRBJ2-7, with D hard to call. Germline assignment: CDR1 DFQATT and CDR2 SNEGSKA (reference sequence). V lost 6 bases to trimming and J lost 3 bases, with 9 bases between them. The CDR3 covers 11 residues. CDR3 residues: CSASPIYEQYF. The CDR3 DNA sequence: TGCAGTGCCAGTCCAATCTACGAGCAGTACTTC.

The chain joins TRBV5-1 to TRBJ2-1; D unclear. With 4 bases removed from V and 3 bases from J, the gap between germline ends came to 5 bases. There are 12 residues in the CDR3. Germline V gene lookup returns CDR1 SGHRS and CDR2 YFSETQ. CDR3 loop: CASSGDYNEQFF. CDR3 DNA sequence: TGCGCCAGCAGCGGGGACTACAATGAGCAGTTCTTC.

The V gene is TRBV24-1, the J gene TRBJ2-7; tentatively, D is TRBD1 (6 bases). The CDR3 sequence is 13 residues long. CDR1 KGHDR and CDR2 SFDVKD come from the germline V gene. V was cut by 6 bases and J by 5 bases, with 13 bases left in between. The CDR3, as DNA: TGTGCCACCAGTATAACAGGGTCCAACGAGCAGTACTTC. It encodes CATSITGSNEQYF.

The rearrangement links TRBV2 to TRBJ2-7, with 7 positions matching TRBD2. The CDR3 covers 18 residues. In germline, CDR1 is SNHLY, CDR2 FYNNEI. V was clipped by 2 bases and J by 0 bases; unmatched bases: 13. CDR3 residues: CASSEPYRASGLSYEQYF. Written as DNA, the CDR3 is TGTGCCAGCAGTGAACCATACAGAGCTAGCGGCCTCTCCTACGAGCAGTACTTC.

The CDR3 here is CASSQGRQTIGGYTF. CDR3 in DNA: TGTGCCAGCAGCCAAGGGAGACAAACCATCGGGGGCTACACCTTC. The chain combines TRBV14 with TRBJ1-2, with D unresolved. The germline V gene has CDR1 SGHDN and CDR2 FVKESK. Trimming removed 1 base from V and 8 bases from J, with 17 bases in between. This CDR3 has 15 amino acids.

V gene TRBV6-5 combines with J gene TRBJ2-5; TRBD1 matches 7 bases. V dropped 6 bases and J dropped 5; count of bases not matched to a gene: 12. CDR1 MNHEY and CDR2 SVGAGI come from the germline V gene. The CDR3 consists of 15 residues. The CDR3 spells CASRRNTGAGETQYF. CDR3 DNA: TGTGCCAGCAGGAGGAACACAGGGGCAGGGGAGACCCAGTACTTC.

This rearrangement joins TRBV4-1 to TRBJ1-5, with no clear D. The CDR3 has 14 amino acids. V was trimmed by 3 bases and J by 5 bases, leaving 11 bases between them. In germline, CDR1 is MGHRA, CDR2 YSYEKL. This CDR3 is CASSQTGGDQPQHF. DNA for the CDR3: TGCGCCAGCAGCCAGACGGGCGGCGATCAGCCCCAGCATTTT.

This clone has more than one count but fewer than ten. Distinct nucleotide sequences in the sample also encode this CDR3. This chain joins TRBV7-3 and TRBJ2-5, with D tentatively TRBD1 or TRBD2 (5 bases each). Germline CDR1 reads SGHTA; CDR2 reads FQGTGA. V dropped 0 bases and J dropped 1 base, with 9 bases sitting between them. The length of the CDR3 is 15 residues. CDR3 loop: CASSLTSGAQETQYF. The CDR3 DNA reads as TGTGCCAGCAGCTTAACGTCCGGGGCCCAAGAGACCCAGTACTTC. Using reference TRBV7-3 and TRBJ2-5 for the parts outside the CDR3, the full variable domain is GAGVSQTPSNKVTEKGKYVELRCDPISGHTALYWYRQSLGQGPEFLIYFQGTGAADDSGLPNDRFFAVRPEGSVSTLKIQRTERGDSAVYLCASSLTSGAQETQYFGPGTRLLVL.

A few counts support this clone. The chain is built from TRBV5-5 and TRBJ1-3; no reliable D call. The germline V and J ends were trimmed by 0 bases and 2 bases, with 15 bases remaining between them. The CDR3 covers 17 residues. Germline values: CDR1 SGHKS, CDR2 YYEKEE (reference sequence). CDR3 nucleotide sequence: TGTGCCAGCAGCTTGGCGGAGGGAACGTTGGCTGGAAACACCATATATTTT. Protein: CASSLAEGTLAGNTIYF.

The rearrangement links TRBV2 to TRBJ1-1; D perhaps matches TRBD1 (6 bases). The V gene's germline CDR1 is SNHLY and CDR2 FYNNEI. The length of the CDR3 is 15 residues. V lost 7 bases and J 0 bases, leaving 15 bases between the germline ends. The CDR3 region is CASNPRGHLNTEAFF. CDR3 DNA sequence: TGTGCCAGCAACCCGAGGGGACATTTGAACACTGAAGCTTTCTTT.

The rearrangement uses TRBV30 and TRBJ1-2; no reliable D call. Germline CDR1 reads GTSNPN; CDR2 reads SVGIG (reference sequence). V shed 0 bases and J shed 11 bases, with 19 bases lying between them. CDR3 length: 14 amino acids. As DNA, the CDR3 is TGTGCCTGGAGTGTAAAGTCCGGCGGGGTGAAATACACCTTC. As protein: CAWSVKSGGVKYTF.

This chain links TRBV5-1 with TRBJ1-5; D remains unclear. Germline V gives CDR1 SGHRS, CDR2 YFSETQ. The CDR3 runs 15 residues. Trimming pared 0 bases from V and 7 bases from J, leaving 14 bases between. CDR3 bases: TGCGCCAGCAGCTTGGAGCCCGGTGGTTGGCAGCCCCAGCATTTT. Amino acid sequence: CASSLEPGGWQPQHF.

The chain links TRBV10-1 to TRBJ1-1; TRBD1 might be the D (5 bases). CDR1 is WNHNN and CDR2 is SYGVQD in the germline V gene (reference sequence). This CDR3 comprises 12 residues. Trimming took off 4 bases at V and 6 bases at J, with 9 bases between the two ends. The CDR3 nucleotides are TGCGCCAGCAGTGGGGACGGCGCTGAAGCTTTCTTT. It translates to CASSGDGAEAFF.

The chain carries TRBV19 and TRBJ2-1, with D tentatively TRBD2 (5 bases). The CDR3 sequence is 18 residues long. Per the germline V gene, CDR1 is LNHDA and CDR2 is SQIVND (reference sequence). Trimming took off 5 bases at V and 0 bases at J, with 20 bases between the two ends. As DNA, the CDR3 is TGTGCCAGTAGTTTTCTAATTAGGACTGGGAGCTCCTACAATGAGCAGTTCTTC. It yields the protein CASSFLIRTGSSYNEQFF.